This T cell receptor (beta chain) was identified during a study (dated by TCRdb to 2013 to 2016). Study-level background: The study set out to test whether tumor-infiltrating Tregs in breast cancer get recruited from blood Tregs or are instead converted in situ from other CD4+ T cell subsets. Beyond this particular receptor, the publication reports: In terms of TCR gene usage, tumor memory CD4+ T cells clustered together with blood and lymph node memory CD4+ cells, as well as with lymph node naive CD4+ cells. The larger-cohort validation was restricted to a single TCR beta V-J rearrangement rather than whole repertoires. The greatest overlap of tumor-infiltrating Treg TCR alpha and beta sequences was with tumor naive CD4+ T cells, followed next by blood naive CD4+ T cells.

The germline ends are 20 bases apart after V is trimmed by 0 bases and J by 2 bases. CDR1 and CDR2 are read off the germline V gene as LGHNA and YSLEER. The CDR3 runs 18 amino acids, cysteine and phenylalanine included. Only the CDR3 part of the read is kept: 54 bases, read in frame from the first base. A remark on this clonotype: Its antigen is currently not known. No much larger clone exists at a distance of one base, and base qualities are not known.

Memory CD4+ T cells were isolated as CD4+CD45RO+CD25- cells. Tregs, naive and memory CD4+ T cells from tumor, blood and ipsilateral draining lymph nodes of roughly 5 breast cancer patients underwent full-length TCR alpha and beta sequencing. Tumor tissue and lymph nodes obtained by ipsilateral axillary dissection were perfused with PBS, cut into small pieces and digested using collagenase I and hyaluronidase. Sorted cell populations were confirmed by FACS to exceed 90% purity. Full-length TCR variable regions were amplified by 5' RACE PCR with constant-region reverse primers, followed by semi-nested PCR with Nested Universal Primer A. Using the ReliaPrep RNA Cell Miniprep System, total RNA was extracted, and the SMARTer RACE 5'/3' Kit was then used to reverse transcribe the RNA into 5'RACE-ready cDNA. Full-length TCR alpha and beta libraries were barcoded with multiplex adaptors and sequenced on an Illumina MiSeq. Under the source paper's analysis protocol: For each of nine subset-tissue groups, sequencing data from the five patients were pooled, and the groups were then compared using unsupervised clustering of TCR gene usage. The Morisita-Horn index, with shared sequences weighted by their contribution to each repertoire, was used to calculate repertoire similarity. TCRdb applied fastp at Q25 and MiXCR to the public reads, then kept only in-frame beta chains. Rows matching on CDR3 protein sequence are summarized as one entry with the most common DNA and genes. Clone size and V and J calls follow TCRdb, not the original study. Recorded for this sample are around 50,000 distinct CDR3 sequences; around a quarter of them occurred a single time. Under 3.5% of the sample is in the top ten clones.

Material: tumor-infiltrating memory CD4+ T cells sorted from the breast tumor. The sample's cell subset or site, from its label and the paper: memory CD4+ T cells, CD4+CD45RO+CD25-. This clonotype was sampled from a female donor with breast cancer. The chain is made from TRBV4-3 and TRBJ2-7; the D gene could be TRBD1 or TRBD2, each one agreeing over 5 bases. CDR3 sequence: CASSQDLSERGRTYEQYF. The nucleotide sequence is TGCGCCAGCAGCCAAGATCTTTCAGAGAGGGGAAGGACCTACGAGCAGTACTTC.